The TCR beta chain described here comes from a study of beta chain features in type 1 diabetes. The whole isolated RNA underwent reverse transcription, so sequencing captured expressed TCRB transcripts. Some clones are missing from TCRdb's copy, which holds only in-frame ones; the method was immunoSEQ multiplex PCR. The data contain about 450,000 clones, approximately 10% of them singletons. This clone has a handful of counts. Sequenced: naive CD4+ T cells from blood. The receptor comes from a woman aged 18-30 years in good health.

CDR3 in amino acids: CASSTRAGYQETQYF. DNA of the CDR3: TGTGCCAGCAGTACCAGAGCCGGGTATCAAGAGACCCAGTACTTC. The chain recombines TRBV6-1 with TRBJ2-5; D is unresolved. Deletions cut 5 bases from V and 2 bases from J, with 15 bases between. This CDR3 spans 15 amino acids. CDR1 is MNHNS and CDR2 is SASEGT in the germline V gene.